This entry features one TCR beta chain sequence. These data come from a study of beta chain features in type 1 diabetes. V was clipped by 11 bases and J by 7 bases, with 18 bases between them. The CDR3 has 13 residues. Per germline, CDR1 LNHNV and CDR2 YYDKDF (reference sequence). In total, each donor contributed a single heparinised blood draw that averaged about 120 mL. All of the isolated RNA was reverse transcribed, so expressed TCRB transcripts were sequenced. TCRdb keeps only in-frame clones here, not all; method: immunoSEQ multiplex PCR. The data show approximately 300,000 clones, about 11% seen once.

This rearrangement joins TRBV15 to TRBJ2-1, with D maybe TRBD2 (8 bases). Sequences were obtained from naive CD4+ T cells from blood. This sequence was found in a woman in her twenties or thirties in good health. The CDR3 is CASREGAGNEQFF. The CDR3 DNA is TGTGCCTCACGGGAGGGGGCAGGGAATGAGCAGTTCTTC.